These 24 T cell receptor beta chains were sequenced from one sample in a study of blood T cell repertoires in COVID-19. TCRdb's table, derived via immunoSEQ multiplex PCR, lists solely in-frame clones and lacks some. This table has over 110,000 clones, 60% to 85% appearing once. The sequenced sample consisted of peripheral blood. All receptors derive from a woman in her sixties or seventies with acute or convalescent COVID-19.

This clone has a single count. The chain uses TRBV6-5 and TRBJ2-7; no reliable D call. The CDR3 has 11 residues. Germline lookup yields CDR1 MNHEY and CDR2 SVGAGI. The V and J ends lost 6 bases and 2 bases respectively, with 5 bases between them. The CDR3 loop reads CASSDTYEQYF. The CDR3 DNA follows: TGTGCCAGCAGCGACACCTACGAGCAGTACTTC.

V is TRBV4-1 and J is TRBJ1-2, with D possibly TRBD1 on 5 matching bases. Germline V lookup: CDR1 MGHRA, CDR2 YSYEKL. The CDR3 is 11 residues long. V lost 6 bases to trimming and J lost 8 bases, with 10 bases between them. The chain's CDR3 is CASRAGLGYTF. CDR3 bases: TGCGCCAGCAGAGCAGGGTTGGGCTACACCTTC.

The rearrangement uses TRBV30 and TRBJ1-6; the match to TRBD1 covers 9 bases. The CDR3 runs 18 residues. With 0 bases clipped from V and 8 bases from J, the junction kept 14 bases outside the gene matches. Germline assignment: CDR1 GTSNPN and CDR2 SVGIG (reference sequence). The CDR3 protein is CAWSVSPEQGAQDSPLHF. The CDR3 region has the DNA TGTGCCTGGAGTGTATCCCCCGAACAGGGGGCGCAGGATTCACCCCTCCACTTT.

This chain links TRBV7-9 with TRBJ2-2; TRBD1 aligns across 7 bases. Germline CDR1 SEHNR, CDR2 FQNEAQ (reference sequence). The junction had 1 base not matched to a gene; V was cut back by 9 bases and J by 3 bases. The CDR3 totals 12 residues. The CDR3 loop is CARGQDTGELFF. CDR3 sequence (DNA): TGTGCCAGAGGACAGGACACCGGGGAGCTGTTTTTT.

The genes are TRBV9 and TRBJ1-3; D perhaps matches TRBD1 (5 bases). The germline V and J ends were trimmed by 3 bases and 4 bases, with 23 bases remaining between them. Germline V gene data show CDR1 as SGDLS and CDR2 as YYNGEE. The CDR3 consists of 18 residues. CDR3 DNA sequence: TGTGCCAGCAGCGCTAGATCGGAGGGGTCGGGGTACGGAAACACCATATATTTT. It codes for CASSARSEGSGYGNTIYF.

This clone was detected only a few times. The rearrangement links TRBV10-3 to TRBJ2-1; 7 bases align to TRBD1. CDR1 ENHRY and CDR2 SYGVKD come from the germline V gene. J lost 6 bases, V lost 6 bases, and 11 bases had no gene match. The CDR3 sequence is 15 residues long. CDR3 loop: CAISRGQVVRNEQFF. The CDR3 DNA sequence: TGTGCCATCAGCCGAGGACAGGTGGTTCGCAATGAGCAGTTCTTC.

V gene TRBV7-9 combines with J gene TRBJ2-3; no clear D. The CDR3 runs 13 residues. V gave up 4 bases and J gave up 2 bases, with 7 bases separating them. Germline CDR1 and CDR2: SEHNR and FQNEAQ (reference sequence). The CDR3 DNA reads as TGTGCCAGCAGCTCTGTCTCCACAGATACGCAGTATTTT. Translation gives CASSSVSTDTQYF.

This clone was found once. The chain has TRBV30 and TRBJ1-2; TRBD1 is a possible D gene (5 bases). Trimming took off 0 bases at V and 0 bases at J, with 11 bases between the two ends. The germline V gene has CDR1 GTSNPN and CDR2 SVGIG (reference sequence). This CDR3 is built from 15 residues. Here the CDR3 reads CAWSVRRQTNYGYTF. In DNA, the CDR3 is TGTGCCTGGAGTGTTAGGAGACAGACTAACTATGGCTACACCTTC.

The rearrangement joins TRBV28 to TRBJ2-7, with TRBD2 matching over 8 bases. The CDR3 consists of 15 residues. The germline CDR1 and CDR2 sequences are MDHEN and SYDVKM. V shed 2 bases, J shed 0 bases, and the junction held 3 bases outside the gene matches. CDR3 in amino acids: CASSLLAGLSYEQYF. CDR3 DNA: TGTGCCAGCAGTTTACTAGCGGGCCTCTCCTACGAGCAGTACTTC.

This chain links TRBV4-1 with TRBJ2-3; a weak D match, TRBD1 (6 bases). The V gene lost 5 bases and the J gene lost 0 bases, with 24 bases spanning the gap. CDR3 length equals 19 residues. From germline, CDR1 is MGHRA and CDR2 YSYEKL. The CDR3 region is CASSDADRPTHPSTDTQYF. The CDR3, as DNA: TGCGCCAGCAGCGACGCAGACAGGCCAACGCACCCTAGCACAGATACGCAGTATTTT.

This rearrangement joins TRBV30 to TRBJ1-5, with D tentatively TRBD1 (6 bases). There are 13 residues in the CDR3. Trimming pared 3 bases from V and 5 bases from J, leaving 11 bases between. Looked up from germline, CDR1 is GTSNPN and CDR2 is SVGIG (reference sequence). CDR3 coding DNA: TGTGCCTGGAGAGGGGGGGCCGATCAGCCCCAGCATTTT. Amino acids: CAWRGGADQPQHF.

The gene calls are TRBV27 and TRBJ2-6; D is ambiguous. V was trimmed by 3 bases and J by 0 bases, leaving 9 bases between them. The length of the CDR3 is 16 residues. The germline V gene encodes CDR1 MNHEY and CDR2 SMNVEV (reference sequence). This CDR3 reads CASSFRVYSGANVLTF. In DNA, the CDR3 is TGTGCCAGCAGTTTTCGGGTTTACTCTGGGGCCAACGTCCTGACTTTC. The variable domain in full, with the rest retrieved from reference TRBV27 and TRBJ2-6, is EAQVTQNPRYLITVTGKKLTVTCSQNMNHEYMSWYRQDPGLGLRQIYYSMNVEVTDKGDVPEGYKVSRKEKRNFPLILESPSPNQTSLYFCASSFRVYSGANVLTFGAGSRLTVL.

This rearrangement joins TRBV7-2 to TRBJ2-7; 9 positions match TRBD2. CDR1 and CDR2 (germline): SGHTA, FQGNSA. After removal of 5 bases from V and 2 bases from J, the junction contained 1 base not matched to a gene. This CDR3 spans 13 amino acids. The CDR3 is CASSRTSAYEQYF. The DNA for the CDR3 is TGTGCCAGCAGCCGGACTAGCGCCTACGAGCAGTACTTC.

V usage is TRBV30 and J usage is TRBJ2-7; D is possibly TRBD2 (5 bases). The CDR3 contains 14 residues. Germline assignment: CDR1 GTSNPN and CDR2 SVGIG (reference sequence). Trimming took off 0 bases at V and 3 bases at J, with 12 bases between the two ends. The CDR3 DNA sequence: TGTGCCTGGAGTGTAGGCGGGCCCTACTACGAGCAGTACTTC. This translates into CAWSVGGPYYEQYF.

V gene TRBV6-5 combines with J gene TRBJ2-5; weak D call: TRBD2 (6 bases). Trimming cost V 0 bases and J 6 bases, with 8 bases left between them. Germline lookup yields CDR1 MNHEY and CDR2 SVGAGI. The CDR3 runs to 13 residues. The CDR3 loop is CASSYSGGQTQYF. The CDR3 coding sequence is TGTGCCAGCAGTTACTCGGGGGGACAGACCCAGTACTTC.

A note on this clone: Other DNA sequences in this specimen translate into the identical CDR3. The chain combines TRBV30 with TRBJ2-7, with D unresolved. V was trimmed by 2 bases and J by 3 bases, leaving 8 bases between them. CDR3 length: 12 amino acids. Germline CDR1 reads GTSNPN; CDR2 reads SVGIG (reference sequence). This CDR3 reads CAWSTVSYEQYF. Written as DNA, the CDR3 is TGTGCCTGGAGTACGGTTAGCTACGAGCAGTACTTC.

V gene TRBV7-9 combines with J gene TRBJ2-3; the match to TRBD2 covers 7 bases. Trimming removed 1 base from V and 2 bases from J; junction bases left unmatched: 3. The CDR3 is made up of 15 amino acids. Germline values: CDR1 SEHNR, CDR2 FQNEAQ (reference sequence). Here the CDR3 DNA reads TGTGCCAGCAGCTTAGGGACTAGGTTCACAGATACGCAGTATTTT. Translation gives CASSLGTRFTDTQYF.

The chain is built from TRBV28 and TRBJ1-6, with 8 bases identical to TRBD1. Trimming cost V 8 bases and J 12 bases; bases outside gene matches: 15. Germline loops: CDR1 MDHEN, CDR2 SYDVKM. The CDR3 is made up of 15 amino acids. CDR3 sequence: CASRTETGAGGPLHF. CDR3 sequence (DNA): TGTGCCAGCCGTACGGAGACAGGGGCAGGAGGACCCCTCCACTTT.

This clone was observed a single time. V is TRBV5-6 and J is TRBJ2-3; a possible D gene is TRBD2 (5 bases). Per the germline V gene, CDR1 is SGHDT and CDR2 is YYEEEE. The CDR3 runs 15 residues. The V end was cut by 0 bases, the J end by 0 bases, with 8 bases between. The CDR3 DNA reads as TGTGCCAGCAGCTTGGTTGACTATAGCACAGATACGCAGTATTTT. This codes for CASSLVDYSTDTQYF.

The chain joins TRBV11-3 to TRBJ2-3, with 10 positions matching TRBD1. V lost 3 bases to trimming and J lost 1 base; unmatched junction nucleotides: 4. CDR1 and CDR2 from the germline V gene are SGHNT and YENEEA. The CDR3 has 16 residues. CDR3 sequence: CASSFAGTGGTDTQYF. DNA for the CDR3: TGTGCCAGCAGCTTTGCCGGGACAGGGGGCACAGATACGCAGTATTTT.

The chain's CDR3 is CASSPLATPYEQYF. In nucleotides, the CDR3 is TGTGCCAGCAGCCCCCTAGCAACCCCCTACGAGCAGTACTTC. The chain couples TRBV6-6 to TRBJ2-7, with D possibly being TRBD2 (5 bases). The CDR3 has 14 amino acids. Germline V gene lookup returns CDR1 MNHNY and CDR2 SVGAGI (reference sequence). V lost 6 bases and J 2 bases, leaving 14 bases between the germline ends.

The chain is built from TRBV28 and TRBJ1-5; D possibly corresponds to TRBD1 (5 bases). Trimming shortened V by 3 bases and J by 2 bases, and 11 bases separated the two germline ends. Germline lookup yields CDR1 MDHEN and CDR2 SYDVKM. CDR3 length: 15 amino acids. In nucleotides, the CDR3 is TGTGCCAGCAGTTTTTTGGGAGGGGGCAATCAGCCCCAGCATTTT. It codes for CASSFLGGGNQPQHF.

This clone has ten or more counts. The gene calls are TRBV11-2 and TRBJ1-2; a weak D match, TRBD1 (5 bases). From germline, CDR1 is SGHAT and CDR2 FQNNGV. The CDR3 loop spans 12 amino acids. Trimming took 4 bases from V and 4 from J, leaving 7 bases between them. The DNA for the CDR3 is TGTGCCAGCAGCTCAGGGATCTATGGCTACACCTTC. Encoded protein: CASSSGIYGYTF.

This chain connects TRBV11-2 to TRBJ2-2; 12 positions match TRBD2. With 2 bases clipped from V and 3 bases from J, the junction kept 10 bases outside the gene matches. CDR3 size: 19 residues. Germline CDR1 reads SGHAT; CDR2 reads FQNNGV. The CDR3 coding sequence is TGTGCCAGCAGCTTAAACTGGCTAGCGGGAGGGCCAGACACCGGGGAGCTGTTTTTT. This translates into CASSLNWLAGGPDTGELFF. Together with reference TRBV11-2 and TRBJ2-2, the CDR3 gives the full variable domain: EAGVAQSPRYKIIEKRQSVAFWCNPISGHATLYWYQQILGQGPKLLIQFQNNGVVDDSQLPKDRFSAERLKGVDSTLKIQPAKLEDSAVYLCASSLNWLAGGPDTGELFFGEGSRLTVL.